The 31 T cell receptor beta chains listed next were all sequenced from one sample in a study of blood T cell repertoires in COVID-19. Using immunoSEQ multiplex PCR, the repertoire was profiled, and TCRdb retains in-frame clones only, with some absent. The table lists roughly 120,000 clones, about four fifths of them singletons, with 3% to 4.5% in the top ten. Sequencing was done on a sample of peripheral blood. These TCRs come from a woman at least 80 years old with acute or convalescent COVID-19.

V usage is TRBV4-3 and J usage is TRBJ1-3; D ambiguous. The CDR3 contains 16 residues. In germline, CDR1 is LGHNA, CDR2 YSLEER. Trimming stripped 0 bases from V and 3 bases from J, with 12 bases between. For the CDR3, the DNA is TGCGCCAGCAGCCAAGAGTACCTAGAAGGTGGAAACACCATATATTTT. Translating it yields CASSQEYLEGGNTIYF.

This clone was detected once. The V and J genes are TRBV9 and TRBJ1-3, with D possibly TRBD1 on 5 matching bases. The CDR3 totals 12 residues. Trimming took off 1 base at V and 9 bases at J, with 8 bases between the two ends. Looked up from germline, CDR1 is SGDLS and CDR2 is YYNGEE. The CDR3: CASSVRGTTIYF. CDR3 bases: TGTGCCAGCAGCGTACGGGGGACCACCATATATTTT.

The chain employs TRBV5-4 and TRBJ2-1; 9 bases align to TRBD1. J was trimmed by 8 bases and V by 5 bases; bases with no gene match: 17. Germline V gene lookup returns CDR1 SGHNT and CDR2 YYREEE (reference sequence). The CDR3 length is 17 residues. As DNA, the CDR3 is TGTGCCAGCAGTTATGGCGGGACAGGGAATAGGGTAGATGAGCAGTTCTTC. It encodes CASSYGGTGNRVDEQFF.

The chain links TRBV9 to TRBJ1-2; D ambiguous. CDR1 is SGDLS and CDR2 is YYNGEE in the germline V gene. Deletions cut 2 bases from V and 7 bases from J, with 21 bases between. This CDR3 is built from 16 residues. The CDR3 loop is CASSVHGTPELGGYTF. The CDR3 coding sequence is TGTGCCAGCAGCGTGCACGGAACCCCAGAACTAGGTGGCTACACCTTC.

This chain links TRBV6-5 with TRBJ1-2, with D tentatively TRBD1 (6 bases). Germline assignment: CDR1 MNHEY and CDR2 SVGAGI. The CDR3 consists of 15 residues. Trimming removed 5 bases at V and 0 bases at J, with 13 bases between. The CDR3 reads CASSTTGSSNYGYTF. Written as DNA, the CDR3 is TGTGCCAGCAGTACTACAGGGTCTTCTAACTATGGCTACACCTTC.

V usage is TRBV28 and J usage is TRBJ2-7; 14 nucleotides align to TRBD2. V lost 5 bases, J lost 1 base, and 10 bases stayed unmatched. The germline V gene has CDR1 MDHEN and CDR2 SYDVKM. CDR3 length equals 18 residues. Here the CDR3 DNA reads TGTGCCAGCAGTGGACTAGCGGGAGGACCAGGTGGGTCCTACGAGCAGTACTTC. As protein: CASSGLAGGPGGSYEQYF.

The chain combines TRBV25-1 with TRBJ2-2; perhaps TRBD1 as D (6 bases). Trimming removed 2 bases from V and 4 bases from J, with 11 bases in between. Germline V gene lookup returns CDR1 MGHDK and CDR2 SYGVNS. The CDR3 runs to 15 residues. The CDR3 DNA sequence: TGTGCCAGCAGTGAAGGGCAGGGGTTCACCGGGGAGCTGTTTTTT. Encoded protein: CASSEGQGFTGELFF.

This rearrangement joins TRBV12-3 or TRBV12-4 to TRBJ2-7; D might be TRBD2 (5 bases). CDR3 length: 13 amino acids. V was clipped by 5 bases and J by 3 bases, with 11 bases between them. CDR3: CASSLTRIYEQYF. The CDR3 region has the DNA TGTGCCAGCAGTCTAACTAGAATCTACGAGCAGTACTTC.

The J gene is TRBJ1-2, the V gene TRBV6-5, with D tentatively TRBD1 (5 bases). CDR3 size: 14 residues. The V gene lost 4 bases and the J gene lost 2 bases, with 11 bases spanning the gap. Germline CDR1 and CDR2: MNHEY and SVGAGI. The CDR3 region has the DNA TGTGCCAGCAGTTTCAGATCAGGGAACTATGGCTACACCTTC. The encoded protein is CASSFRSGNYGYTF.

This chain uses TRBV18 with TRBJ1-2; 10 bases agree with TRBD1. Germline CDR1 and CDR2: KGHSH and LQKENI. CDR3 size: 15 residues. The V gene end was trimmed by 2 bases and the J gene end by 6 bases; junction bases not matched to a gene: 6. The CDR3 coding sequence is TGTGCCAGCTCACCAAGTAGGGACAGGGGAGATGGCTACACCTTC. Its translation: CASSPSRDRGDGYTF.

This chain connects TRBV7-2 to TRBJ1-2; perhaps TRBD1 as D (6 bases). This CDR3 region has 13 residues. Trimming removed 5 bases at V and 5 bases at J, with 12 bases between. Germline-derived CDR1 and CDR2 are SGHTA and FQGNSA. Here the CDR3 DNA reads TGTGCCAGCAGCCCATATACAGGGTATGGCTACACCTTC. Translating it yields CASSPYTGYGYTF.

In nucleotides, the CDR3 is TGCAGCCTAAAAGGGACAGACAAGACTAGCACAGATACGCAGTATTTT. Protein product: CSLKGTDKTSTDTQYF. The genes are TRBV29-1 and TRBJ2-3; 7 positions match TRBD1. This CDR3 is built from 16 residues. Germline values: CDR1 SQVTM, CDR2 ANQGSEA. The V segment lost 8 bases and the J segment 0 bases; nucleotides outside the gene matches: 14.

The chain employs TRBV5-6 and TRBJ1-2, with 7 bases lining up with TRBD1. V lost 4 bases to trimming and J lost 1 base; unmatched junction nucleotides: 7. The CDR3 spans 15 residues. Per the germline V gene, CDR1 is SGHDT and CDR2 is YYEEEE. The CDR3 here is CASSPTPGGNYGYTF. CDR3 bases: TGTGCCAGCAGCCCAACCCCAGGGGGTAACTATGGCTACACCTTC.

This chain joins TRBV7-2 and TRBJ2-3, with D possibly TRBD1 on 5 matching bases. The CDR3 has 15 residues. Germline V gene sequence: CDR1 SGHTA, CDR2 FQGNSA. Trimming left V 0 bases short and J 4 bases short, with 11 bases between. CDR3 DNA: TGTGCCAGCAGCTTAGCCAGGGATGGGGCAGATACGCAGTATTTT. Protein product: CASSLARDGADTQYF.

This clone was seen just once. This chain connects TRBV5-1 to TRBJ2-2, with TRBD1 identical over 8 bases. The V segment lost 4 bases and the J segment 0 bases; nucleotides outside the gene matches: 5. The germline CDR1 and CDR2 sequences are SGHRS and YFSETQ. This CDR3 contains 16 residues. Written as DNA, the CDR3 is TGCGCCAGCAGCCCGACAGGGGATGCGAACACCGGGGAGCTGTTTTTT. It codes for CASSPTGDANTGELFF.

Here the CDR3 DNA reads TGTGCCAGCAGCTTTGCCTTCCTCAGTGCCCGGAACACTGAAGCTTTCTTT. Encoded protein: CASSFAFLSARNTEAFF. The chain uses TRBV11-2 and TRBJ1-1; D not resolved. Trimming removed 3 bases at V and 1 base at J, with 18 bases between. CDR3 length equals 17 residues. Germline V gene sequence: CDR1 SGHAT, CDR2 FQNNGV.

The chain couples TRBV2 to TRBJ2-1; perhaps TRBD1 as D (8 bases). The CDR3 spans 15 residues. V lost 5 bases and J lost 4, with 15 bases in between. Germline CDR1 is SNHLY and CDR2 is FYNNEI. The CDR3 protein is CASSFDRGGYNEQFF. The CDR3 coding sequence is TGTGCCAGCAGTTTCGACAGGGGAGGGTACAATGAGCAGTTCTTC. Variable domain in full (rest from reference TRBV2 and TRBJ2-1): EPEVTQTPSHQVTQMGQEVILRCVPISNHLYFYWYRQILGQKVEFLVSFYNNEISEKSEIFDDQFSVERPDGSNFTLKIRSTKLEDSAMYFCASSFDRGGYNEQFFGPGTRLTVL.

The chain carries TRBV7-2 and TRBJ2-4, with D possibly being TRBD2 (6 bases). Germline values: CDR1 SGHTA, CDR2 FQGNSA. V lost 5 bases and J lost 1, with 12 bases in between. The length of the CDR3 is 15 residues. The CDR3 region is CASSPSVGAKNIQYF. The CDR3 DNA reads TGTGCCAGCAGCCCTAGCGTTGGGGCCAAAAACATTCAGTACTTC.

V and J are TRBV9 and TRBJ1-2; 10 nucleotides align to TRBD1. CDR1 and CDR2 from the germline V gene are SGDLS and YYNGEE. The CDR3 extends over 13 amino acids. After removal of 3 bases from V and 8 bases from J, the junction contained 4 bases not matched to a gene. The CDR3 loop is CASSGQGAGGYTF. CDR3 sequence (DNA): TGTGCCAGCAGCGGACAGGGGGCGGGAGGCTACACCTTC.

The rearrangement joins TRBV5-4 to TRBJ2-3; unclear D gene. The V end was cut by 0 bases, the J end by 3 bases, with 11 bases between. Germline V CDR1 and CDR2: SGHNT, YYREEE (reference sequence). The CDR3 length is 15 residues. The CDR3 sequence is CASSLVPAMTDTQYF. CDR3 bases: TGTGCCAGCAGCTTGGTGCCAGCGATGACAGATACGCAGTATTTT.

This chain links TRBV7-8 with TRBJ2-2; possible D gene TRBD2, 6 bases. The germline V and J ends were trimmed by 5 bases and 4 bases, with 17 bases remaining between them. Germline V gene lookup returns CDR1 SGHVS and CDR2 FQNEAQ. The CDR3 covers 16 residues. The CDR3 region has the DNA TGTGCCAGCAGCCCAAGGGGCCCGCGGGGCACCGGGGAGCTGTTTTTT. Its protein product is CASSPRGPRGTGELFF.

CDR3 bases: TGTACCTACCTATTAGCGGAGCAAGAGACCCAGTACTTC. It translates to CTYLLAEQETQYF. The genes are TRBV24-1 and TRBJ2-5; a weak D match, TRBD2 (6 bases). CDR1 and CDR2 from the germline V gene are KGHDR and SFDVKD. This CDR3 spans 13 amino acids.

This chain joins TRBV29-1 and TRBJ1-1; tentatively, D is TRBD1 (5 bases). This CDR3 is built from 13 residues. In germline, CDR1 is SQVTM, CDR2 ANQGSEA. In DNA, the CDR3 is TGCGGAGTAACTAATACAGGGAACACTGAAGCTTTCTTT. Residues: CGVTNTGNTEAFF.

This clone was detected only a few times. The V gene is TRBV9, the J gene TRBJ2-3, with D maybe TRBD2 (5 bases). From germline, CDR1 is SGDLS and CDR2 YYNGEE. The CDR3 is 13 residues long. Between the trimmed V and J ends, which lost 0 bases and 10 bases, there was a span of 12 bases. CDR3 sequence: CASSVAGLGAQYF. CDR3 DNA: TGTGCCAGCAGCGTAGCTGGTTTGGGAGCGCAGTATTTT.

The chain uses TRBV24-1 and TRBJ2-2, with D maybe TRBD2 (7 bases). In germline, CDR1 is KGHDR, CDR2 SFDVKD. V lost 5 bases and J 5 bases, leaving 14 bases between the germline ends. The CDR3 has 15 amino acids. CDR3 coding DNA: TGTGCCACCAGTGCCTTGGGGGGGCCAACCGGGGAGCTGTTTTTT. It specifies CATSALGGPTGELFF.

The chain joins TRBV11-2 to TRBJ1-1; D unclear. Looked up from germline, CDR1 is SGHAT and CDR2 is FQNNGV. The CDR3 is 13 residues long. Trimming took off 3 bases at V and 0 bases at J, with 5 bases between the two ends. As DNA, the CDR3 is TGTGCCAGCAGCTTTCGGTTGAACACTGAAGCTTTCTTT. This encodes CASSFRLNTEAFF.

The chain employs TRBV7-8 and TRBJ1-6; D may be TRBD1 (6 bases). Trimming took off 4 bases at V and 7 bases at J, with 17 bases between the two ends. This CDR3 contains 16 residues. The V gene's germline CDR1 is SGHVS and CDR2 FQNEAQ. The CDR3 DNA reads as TGTGCCAGCAGCTCTTACAGGGCCCCAGTCAATTCACCCCTCCACTTT. Encoded protein: CASSSYRAPVNSPLHF.

The chain links TRBV7-2 to TRBJ1-5; D gene unclear. V dropped 8 bases and J dropped 10 bases, with 21 bases sitting between them. The CDR3 length is 14 residues. Germline V lookup: CDR1 SGHTA, CDR2 FQGNSA. CDR3 DNA sequence: TGTGCCAGCGATTCGGAGGCAGGCTTCCCTCCCCAGCATTTT. It is translated as CASDSEAGFPPQHF.

J is TRBJ2-5 and V is TRBV7-3, with a possible D match to TRBD1 (7 bases). The germline V and J ends were trimmed by 3 bases and 2 bases, with 13 bases remaining between them. Germline-derived CDR1 and CDR2 are SGHTA and FQGTGA. This CDR3 region has 15 residues. The CDR3, as DNA: TGTGCCAGCAGCTTTGGAGGGACAGCTCAAGAGACCCAGTACTTC. Encoded protein: CASSFGGTAQETQYF.

CDR3 region: CASSLNSNYGYTF. CDR3 nucleotide sequence: TGTGCCAGCAGCCTCAACTCCAACTATGGCTACACCTTC. V is TRBV7-2 and J is TRBJ1-2, with D unclear. CDR1 and CDR2 (germline): SGHTA, FQGNSA. The CDR3 spans 13 residues. V lost 5 bases and J 2 bases, leaving 9 bases between the germline ends.

This chain connects TRBV18 to TRBJ2-7, with a weak D call TRBD1 (5 bases). Trimming stripped 6 bases from V and 5 bases from J, with 17 bases between. The germline V gene has CDR1 KGHSH and CDR2 LQKENI. This CDR3 has 14 amino acids. CDR3 sequence: CASSPLDKVDEQYF. CDR3 sequence (DNA): TGTGCCAGCTCTCCCCTGGACAAGGTGGACGAGCAGTACTTC.